The 32 T cell receptor beta chains below all came from one sample that was sequenced in a study of T-cell reconstitution after alpha-beta-depleted transplantation in children listed by TCRdb under 2016. The label giving this sample's treatment or condition can be read as: allogeneic hematopoietic cell transplantation with graft depleted of TCRalphabeta T cells and CD19 B cells. Receptor libraries were prepared by PCR. The sequencing machine was an Illumina HiSeq 2500. Molecular barcoding was employed in the preparation of TCR libraries, with unique molecular identifiers being used to normalize TCRbeta repertoire quantification. TCRdb redid the processing of the public reads, applying fastp at Q25 and MiXCR, and retained in-frame beta chains. Rows are combined by CDR3 protein, so each entry shows the most common genes and DNA. The sample profile shows around 700,000 distinct CDR3 sequences; about an eighth of them were found once. Jointly, the top ten make up 0.79% of the sample.

The specimen was PBMCs, collected before TCRalphabeta/CD19-depleted stem cell transplant. These receptors all stem from a girl aged 2-9 years with congenital amegakaryocytic thrombocytopenia, due to receive a stem cell transplant.

Regarding this clonotype: One end of the junction varies from germline; a read error may be responsible. The CDR3 region has the DNA TGCGCCAGCAGCTTGAGCCCCTACAGTGAGCAGTTCTTC. Its protein product is CASSLSPYSEQFF. The genes are TRBV5-1 and TRBJ2-1; the D is unclear. Germline V gene data show CDR1 as SGHRS and CDR2 as YFSETQ. The CDR3 has 13 residues.

In regard to this clonotype: A read error is possible here, since a much larger clone lies one base away. The genes are TRBV5-1 and TRBJ2-3, with 9 bases lining up with TRBD2. The CDR3 length is 16 residues. Germline CDR1 reads SGHRS; CDR2 reads YFSETQ. The DNA for the CDR3 is TGCGCCGGCAGCTTGACTAGCGGAAATCCAACAGATACGCAGTATTTT. It yields the protein CAGSLTSGNPTDTQYF.

In its sample, this clonotype was seen many times. The V gene is TRBV29-1, the J gene TRBJ2-3; 8 bases align to TRBD2. The V and J ends lost 7 bases and 2 bases, in that order; junction bases with no gene match: 8. The germline V gene encodes CDR1 SQVTM and CDR2 ANQGSEA. CDR3 length: 14 amino acids. The CDR3 DNA sequence: TGCAGCGGAGAAACGGGAGGGTACACAGATACGCAGTATTTT. Protein: CSGETGGYTDTQYF.

This clonotype was recorded many times. Mismatch with germline at one junction end may stem from a read error. The J gene is TRBJ2-7, the V gene TRBV5-1; 14 bases match TRBD2. CDR3 length: 15 residues. Per the germline V gene, CDR1 is SGHRS and CDR2 is YFSETQ. CDR3 amino acids: CASSLGLAGVDEQYF. CDR3 DNA: TGTGCCAGCAGCTTGGGACTAGCGGGAGTGGACGAGCAGTACTTC.

In its sample, this clonotype was seen a few times. The chain recombines TRBV7-2 with TRBJ2-3, with 7 bases that match TRBD1. Looked up from germline, CDR1 is SGHTA and CDR2 is FQGNSA. CDR3 size: 15 residues. Trimming took 5 bases from V and 5 from J; bases not matched to a gene: 10. CDR3 DNA sequence: TGTGCCAGCAGCAACCACGGGACAGAACAAGATACGCAGTATTTT. Translated: CASSNHGTEQDTQYF.

This clonotype was observed many times. The chain has TRBV20-1 and TRBJ2-1; tentatively, D is TRBD2 (5 bases). Between the trimmed V and J ends, which lost 0 bases and 7 bases, there was a span of 13 bases. This CDR3 region has 14 residues. The germline V gene encodes CDR1 DFQATT and CDR2 SNEGSKA (reference sequence). CDR3 sequence (DNA): TGCAGTGCTAGAGATCAGGCGGGCGCAAATGAGCAGTTCTTC. It is translated as CSARDQAGANEQFF.

This clonotype was seen at least ten times. The chain couples TRBV20-1 to TRBJ2-2; D call uncertain. With 1 base removed from V and 0 bases from J, the gap between germline ends came to 12 bases. Germline-derived CDR1 and CDR2 are DFQATT and SNEGSKA (reference sequence). This CDR3 comprises 16 residues. The CDR3 is CSARATEPTNTGELFF. CDR3 in DNA: TGCAGTGCTAGAGCCACAGAGCCTACGAACACCGGGGAGCTGTTTTTT.

Many counts were recorded for this clonotype. The V gene is TRBV7-2, the J gene TRBJ1-2; possibly TRBD1 for D (6 bases). The CDR3 is 15 residues long. V was shortened by 3 bases and J by 4 bases, with 15 bases between the two germline ends. Germline CDR1 SGHTA, CDR2 FQGNSA. CDR3 amino acids: CASSFQGSEGYGYTF. The DNA for the CDR3 is TGTGCCAGCAGCTTCCAGGGGAGCGAGGGCTATGGCTACACCTTC.

This clonotype occurred many times. This rearrangement joins TRBV28 to TRBJ2-7, with 8 positions matching TRBD2. CDR1 MDHEN and CDR2 SYDVKM come from the germline V gene. This CDR3 contains 16 residues. V gave up 5 bases and J gave up 7 bases; unmatched junction bases: 16. The CDR3 sequence: CASSQYSTSGLGEQYF. CDR3 sequence (DNA): TGTGCCAGCAGTCAGTACTCTACTAGCGGTCTGGGGGAGCAGTACTTC.

Comment on this clonotype: Relative to the germline gene, one junction end is altered; a read error may explain this. V usage is TRBV20-1 and J usage is TRBJ2-5; D tentatively fits TRBD1 or TRBD2 (5 bases each). Germline V gene data show CDR1 as DFQATT and CDR2 as SNEGSKA (reference sequence). The CDR3 length is 14 residues. For the CDR3, the DNA is TGCAGTGCTCTGAAAGCGGCGAGGGACGAGACCCAGTCCTTC. As protein: CSALKAARDETQSF.

V gene TRBV20-1 combines with J gene TRBJ2-5; D remains ambiguous. This CDR3 is 14 amino acids long. V was trimmed by 0 bases and J by 5 bases, leaving 13 bases between them. In germline, CDR1 is DFQATT, CDR2 SNEGSKA (reference sequence). The CDR3 nucleotides are TGCAGTGCTAGAGATCGTTATTGGGCGGAGACCCAGTACTTC. This gives the protein CSARDRYWAETQYF.

The chain recombines TRBV4-2 with TRBJ2-7, with D unclear. The V gene's germline CDR1 is LGHNA and CDR2 YNFKEQ. The CDR3 consists of 14 residues. Trimming took off 2 bases at V and 2 bases at J, with 10 bases between the two ends. CDR3 nucleotide sequence: TGTGCCAGCAGCCAACCCGGGCGAACCTACGAGCAGTACTTC. The encoded protein is CASSQPGRTYEQYF.

This clonotype was observed many times. V and J are TRBV29-1 and TRBJ2-7, with D perhaps matching TRBD2 (5 bases). V was clipped by 5 bases and J by 0 bases, with 8 bases between them. CDR1 and CDR2 (germline): SQVTM, ANQGSEA. The CDR3 runs 12 residues. In nucleotides, the CDR3 is TGCAGCGTTAGACTAATCTCCTACGAGCAGTACTTC. It yields the protein CSVRLISYEQYF.

This clonotype has more than one count but fewer than ten. The chain uses TRBV7-9 and TRBJ2-7, with 13 bases fitting TRBD2. Trimming cost V 5 bases and J 2 bases; bases outside gene matches: 6. The CDR3 spans 16 residues. CDR1 SEHNR and CDR2 FQNEAQ come from the germline V gene (reference sequence). In DNA form, the CDR3 reads TGTGCCAGCAGCCCCCGGACTAGCGGGAGTCCCTACGAGCAGTACTTC. The encoded protein is CASSPRTSGSPYEQYF.

The V gene is TRBV7-6, the J gene TRBJ2-3, with D tentatively TRBD2 (5 bases). This CDR3 region has 16 residues. Germline loops: CDR1 SGHVS, CDR2 FNYEAQ. V lost 2 bases, J lost 0 bases, and 12 bases lay in between. The CDR3 DNA reads TGTGCCAGCAGCTTACTCAGCGGAGGAAGCACAGATACGCAGTATTTT. Protein sequence: CASSLLSGGSTDTQYF.

Note on this clonotype: Being one base from a much bigger clone, this may be a read error. The chain is built from TRBV12-3 or TRBV12-4 and TRBJ2-7; 8 bases align to TRBD2. The CDR3 extends over 14 amino acids. The CDR3 loop is CVSSLSGGMYEQYF. The CDR3 region has the DNA TGTGTCAGCAGCCTGAGCGGGGGTATGTACGAGCAGTACTTC.

Only a few counts were recorded for this clonotype. This rearrangement joins TRBV19 to TRBJ2-5; 11 bases line up with TRBD1. J lost 5 bases, V lost 5 bases, and 10 bases had no gene match. The germline V gene has CDR1 LNHDA and CDR2 SQIVND (reference sequence). This CDR3 region has 16 residues. This CDR3 is CASSQPGTGGVETQYF. DNA of the CDR3: TGTGCCAGTAGTCAACCCGGGACAGGGGGAGTGGAGACCCAGTACTTC.

Details on this clonotype: It may be a read error: a sequence one base away is much more abundant. The V call is TRBV4-1, the J call TRBJ1-1, with a weak D call TRBD1 (5 bases). The V end lost 3 bases, the J end lost 4 bases, and 12 bases lay between the germline ends. Looked up from germline, CDR1 is MGHRA and CDR2 is YSYEKL. The CDR3 loop spans 14 amino acids. The CDR3 bases are TGCGCCAGCAGCCAGGGGGGTGGGACCACTGAAGCTTTCTTT. Translating gives CASSQGGGTTEAFF.

This clonotype was found many times. The chain has TRBV20-1 and TRBJ2-3, with unresolved D. The V gene's germline CDR1 is DFQATT and CDR2 SNEGSKA (reference sequence). This CDR3 is 13 amino acids long. The V end was cut by 2 bases, the J end by 2 bases, with 8 bases between. CDR3 loop: CSARTSATDTQYF. The CDR3 DNA reads TGCAGTGCTAGAACGTCGGCCACAGATACGCAGTATTTT.

This clonotype was picked up many times. The V call is TRBV7-9, the J call TRBJ2-1, with 7 bases lining up with TRBD1. Per germline, CDR1 SEHNR and CDR2 FQNEAQ (reference sequence). This CDR3 region has 13 residues. The ends lost 9 bases at V and 3 bases at J; junction bases unmatched: 5. Here the CDR3 reads CASRTGGYNEQFF. CDR3 DNA sequence: TGTGCCAGTAGGACAGGTGGCTACAATGAGCAGTTCTTC.

The rearrangement uses TRBV29-1 and TRBJ2-1; D call uncertain. The V end was cut by 7 bases, the J end by 10 bases, with 14 bases between. The V gene's germline CDR1 is SQVTM and CDR2 ANQGSEA. The CDR3 has 11 amino acids. The CDR3 loop is CSARHLMEQFF. Written as DNA, the CDR3 is TGCAGCGCCCGACACCTTATGGAGCAGTTCTTC.

In this sample, this clonotype turned up many times. The genes are TRBV5-1 and TRBJ1-2; D is unclear. The germline V gene encodes CDR1 SGHRS and CDR2 YFSETQ. This CDR3 has 17 residues. V was clipped by 3 bases and J by 0 bases, with 18 bases between them. CDR3 amino acids: CASSSDFFVGANYGYTF. As DNA, the CDR3 is TGCGCCAGCAGCTCGGATTTCTTCGTCGGAGCTAACTATGGCTACACCTTC.

This clonotype appeared a few times. The chain employs TRBV28 and TRBJ2-5; 10 bases agree with TRBD2. V gave up 3 bases and J gave up 1 base; unmatched junction bases: 8. CDR1 is MDHEN and CDR2 is SYDVKM in the germline V gene. The length of the CDR3 is 17 residues. The CDR3, as DNA: TGTGCCAGCAGTTTCTGGCCTAGCGGGAGTCTCCAAGAGACCCAGTACTTC. It codes for CASSFWPSGSLQETQYF.

The chain joins TRBV7-9 to TRBJ2-5; 8 bases are shared with TRBD2. Trimming at V came to 3 bases and at J to 9 bases, leaving 6 bases not matched to a gene. From germline, CDR1 is SEHNR and CDR2 FQNEAQ (reference sequence). CDR3 length equals 13 residues. For the CDR3, the DNA is TGTGCCAGCAGCTTTTTTAGCGGGGTGTCCCAGTACTTC. Translation gives CASSFFSGVSQYF. The full variable domain, its missing parts supplied by reference TRBV7-9 and TRBJ2-5, is DTGVSQNPRHKITKRGQNVTFRCDPISEHNRLYWYRQTLGQGPEFLTYFQNEAQLEKSRLLSDRFSAERPKGSFSTLEIQRTEQGDSAMYLCASSFFSGVSQYFGPGTRLLVL.

This clonotype occurred many times. As DNA, the CDR3 is TGTGCCGGGGGGTTTCGTAGTCAGCCCCAGCATTTT. Protein: CAGGFRSQPQHF. The rearrangement uses TRBV19 and TRBJ1-5, with a tentative D call TRBD1 (5 bases). V was clipped by 11 bases and J by 6 bases, with 14 bases between them. The CDR3 totals 12 residues. Germline assignment: CDR1 LNHDA and CDR2 SQIVND (reference sequence).

The chain couples TRBV5-1 to TRBJ1-6; D gene ambiguous. This CDR3 contains 11 residues. Germline V CDR1 and CDR2: SGHRS, YFSETQ. Between the trimmed V and J ends, which lost 2 bases and 12 bases, there was a span of 6 bases. The CDR3 here is CASSLPGPLHF. DNA of the CDR3: TGCGCCAGCAGCTTACCGGGACCCCTCCACTTT.

This clonotype has only a few counts. The chain has TRBV11-2 and TRBJ1-1; D uncertain. CDR3 length: 15 amino acids. Trimming left V 4 bases short and J 2 bases short, with 14 bases between. CDR1 is SGHAT and CDR2 is FQNNGV in the germline V gene. CDR3 region: CASSYTPFGNTEAFF. The CDR3 DNA reads TGTGCCAGCAGCTATACCCCGTTCGGAAACACTGAAGCTTTCTTT.

In the case of this clonotype: A much larger clone lies one base from this, so it may be a read error. The J gene is TRBJ1-1, the V gene TRBV6-5; the D gene is possibly TRBD1 (5 bases). There are 15 residues in the CDR3. Germline CDR1 MNHEY, CDR2 SVGAGI. The CDR3 spells CASSLWGRGNTKAFF. The CDR3 DNA sequence: TGTGCCAGCAGTTTGTGGGGACGGGGGAACACTAAAGCTTTCTTT.

This clonotype was seen at least ten times. This chain connects TRBV5-1 to TRBJ2-1; 7 bases map to TRBD1. CDR1 is SGHRS, CDR2 YFSETQ, per germline. With V trimmed by 7 bases and J by 0 bases, 19 bases remained unmatched. The CDR3 consists of 19 residues. The CDR3 protein is CASSPWGQRVRSSYNEQFF. For the CDR3, the DNA is TGCGCCAGCTCTCCTTGGGGACAGCGAGTACGGAGCTCCTACAATGAGCAGTTCTTC.

This clonotype was seen repeatedly, ten times or more. V usage is TRBV28 and J usage is TRBJ2-2; D gene unclear. Germline assignment: CDR1 MDHEN and CDR2 SYDVKM. The CDR3 extends over 15 amino acids. Trimming removed 3 bases at V and 3 bases at J, with 11 bases between. CDR3 protein: CASSFLGRDTGELFF. The CDR3 DNA is TGTGCCAGCAGTTTTTTAGGCCGGGACACCGGGGAGCTGTTTTTT. Full variable domain (missing parts from reference TRBV28 and TRBJ2-2): DVKVTQSSRYLVKRTGEKVFLECVQDMDHENMFWYRQDPGLGLRLIYFSYDVKMKEKGDIPEGYSVSREKKERFSLILESASTNQTSMYLCASSFLGRDTGELFFGEGSRLTVL.

This clonotype occurred many times. CDR3 nucleotides: TGCAGTGCTAGAGGCGGGAGTATAAAGGGGTACGAGCAGTACTTC. It codes for CSARGGSIKGYEQYF. The genes are TRBV20-1 and TRBJ2-7; 7 positions match TRBD2. Unmatched junction bases numbered 10, after V lost 1 base and J lost 4 bases. CDR1 is DFQATT, CDR2 SNEGSKA, per germline (reference sequence). CDR3 length: 15 residues.

This clonotype was seen at least ten times. The rearrangement uses TRBV29-1 and TRBJ1-1; a weak D match, TRBD1 (6 bases). The CDR3 runs to 12 residues. V gave up 7 bases and J gave up 5 bases, with 14 bases separating them. Germline-derived CDR1 and CDR2 are SQVTM and ANQGSEA. This CDR3 reads CSGRGRRTEAFF. In nucleotides, the CDR3 is TGCAGCGGTCGGGGGCGTAGGACTGAAGCTTTCTTT.